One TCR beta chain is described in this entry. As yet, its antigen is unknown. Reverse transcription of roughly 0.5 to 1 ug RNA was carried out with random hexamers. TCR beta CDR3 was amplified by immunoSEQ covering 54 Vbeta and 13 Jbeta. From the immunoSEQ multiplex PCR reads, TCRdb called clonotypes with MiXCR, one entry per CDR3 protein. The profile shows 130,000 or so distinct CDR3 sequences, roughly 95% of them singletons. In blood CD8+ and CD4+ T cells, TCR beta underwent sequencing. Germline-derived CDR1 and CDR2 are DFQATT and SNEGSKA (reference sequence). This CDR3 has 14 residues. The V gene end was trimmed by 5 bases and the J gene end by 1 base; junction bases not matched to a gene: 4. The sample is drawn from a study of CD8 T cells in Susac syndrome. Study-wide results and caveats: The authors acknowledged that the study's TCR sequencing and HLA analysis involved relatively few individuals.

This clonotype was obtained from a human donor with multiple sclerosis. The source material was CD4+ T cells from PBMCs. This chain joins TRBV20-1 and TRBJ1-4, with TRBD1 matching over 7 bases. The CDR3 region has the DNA TGCAGTGCTCCCCCAGGGGGAACTAATGAAAAACTGTTTTTT. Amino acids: CSAPPGGTNEKLFF.